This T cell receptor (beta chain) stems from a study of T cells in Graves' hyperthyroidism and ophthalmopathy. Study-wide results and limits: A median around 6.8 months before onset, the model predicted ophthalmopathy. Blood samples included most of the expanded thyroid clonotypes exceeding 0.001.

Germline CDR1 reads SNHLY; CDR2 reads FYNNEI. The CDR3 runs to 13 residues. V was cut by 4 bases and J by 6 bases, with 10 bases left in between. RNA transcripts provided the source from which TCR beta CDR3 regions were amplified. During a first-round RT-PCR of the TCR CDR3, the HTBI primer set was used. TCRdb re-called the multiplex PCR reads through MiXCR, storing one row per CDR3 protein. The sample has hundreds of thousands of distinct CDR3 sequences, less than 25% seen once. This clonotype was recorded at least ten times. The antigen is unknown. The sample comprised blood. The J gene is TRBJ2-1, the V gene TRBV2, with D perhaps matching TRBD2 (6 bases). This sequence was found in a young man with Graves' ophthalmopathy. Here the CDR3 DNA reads TGTGCCAGCAGTGTTGGGGGACTCAATGAGCAGTTCTTC. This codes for CASSVGGLNEQFF.